This T cell receptor beta chain was captured by sequencing in a study of blood T cells in healthy people across ages. A J-beta primer mix and a sample-barcoded 5' primer were used in a second PCR of roughly 7 to 12 cycles. Paired-end reads containing CDR3 totaled no fewer than 2.5 million for each sample. MiXCR was run by TCRdb on the 5' RACE reads, yielding one entry per CDR3 protein. The sample lists fewer than 700,000 distinct CDR3 sequences, under 55% occurring once. Trimming cost V 1 base and J 10 bases, with 19 bases left between them. The CDR3 consists of 15 residues. CDR1 and CDR2 from the germline V gene are SGHTA and FQGNSA.

The origin of this receptor is a man older than 75 in good health. The rearrangement links TRBV7-2 to TRBJ1-1; perhaps TRBD1 as D (6 bases). Material: blood. For the CDR3, the DNA is TGTGCCAGCAGCTTAGAGGCGGGGGGCTCGGGGCGAGCTTTCTTT. The encoded protein is CASSLEAGGSGRAFF.